The source of this TCR beta chain is a study of glioma-infiltrating T cells after dendritic cell vaccination. This CDR3 region has 15 residues. Trimming took 7 bases from V and 0 from J; bases not matched to a gene: 5. Germline CDR1 reads SNHLY; CDR2 reads FYNNEI. The data were produced by immunoSEQ multiplex PCR, yet TCRdb's version contains in-frame clones alone and is incomplete. The table has 72,000 or so clones, over 75% seen once. Time point indicated: after dendritic cell vaccination, including at tumor progression/relapse. This sequence was found in a human donor with glioblastoma. The sequencing here drew on blood, taken after dendritic cell vaccination. The chain combines TRBV2 with TRBJ2-7; 11 nucleotides line up with TRBD2. CDR3 coding DNA: TGTGCCAGCATTCGACTAGCGGGGAGCTCCTACGAGCAGTACTTC. Its protein product is CASIRLAGSSYEQYF.